The 18 T cell receptor beta chains reported below all come from one sample, sequenced in a study of cytomegalovirus exposure and HLA in healthy donors. Primers: 60 Vbeta forward and 13 Jbeta reverse. Repertoires were generated with immunoSEQ multiplex PCR, while TCRdb's copy carries only in-frame clones and drops some. The data show about 250,000 clones, under 80% seen once. The source material was PBMCs. The receptors shown here come from a female donor in good health and CMV-seronegative.

CDR3 protein: CASSPQGNTEAFF. The CDR3 DNA sequence: TGTGCCAGCAGCCCCCAGGGTAATACTGAAGCTTTCTTT. V is TRBV7-9 and J is TRBJ1-1; D may be TRBD1 (5 bases). V was clipped by 5 bases and J by 5 bases, with 12 bases between them. The CDR3 is 13 amino acids. CDR1 is SEHNR, CDR2 FQNEAQ, per germline (reference sequence). The variable domain in full, with the rest retrieved from reference TRBV7-9 and TRBJ1-1, is DTGVSQNPRHKITKRGQNVTFRCDPISEHNRLYWYRQTLGQGPEFLTYFQNEAQLEKSRLLSDRFSAERPKGSFSTLEIQRTEQGDSAMYLCASSPQGNTEAFFGQGTRLTVV.

The rearrangement uses TRBV28 and TRBJ2-7, with TRBD2 matching over 14 bases. Germline CDR1 reads MDHEN; CDR2 reads SYDVKM. J was trimmed by 3 bases and V by 2 bases; bases with no gene match: 6. CDR3 length: 17 amino acids. CDR3 bases: TGTGCCAGCAGTTTACTCGGGACTAGCGGGAGAAGCTACGAGCAGTACTTC. It encodes CASSLLGTSGRSYEQYF.

The chain uses TRBV27 and TRBJ2-1; D may be TRBD2 (5 bases). The ends were cut back, 5 bases at V and 8 bases at J, with 16 bases in the middle. Looked up from germline, CDR1 is MNHEY and CDR2 is SMNVEV (reference sequence). This CDR3 has 14 residues. Written as DNA, the CDR3 is TGTGCCAGCAGTCCCTATATTAGCGAGGATGAGCAGTTCTTC. It yields the protein CASSPYISEDEQFF.

The chain carries TRBV28 and TRBJ2-7; D possibly corresponds to TRBD1 (5 bases). Germline assignment: CDR1 MDHEN and CDR2 SYDVKM. The V end lost 2 bases, the J end lost 3 bases, and 20 bases lay between the germline ends. The CDR3 covers 17 residues. The CDR3 DNA follows: TGTGCCAGCAGTTTAAGGGGTCTCGCAGTAGCCCTCTACGAGCAGTACTTC. It yields the protein CASSLRGLAVALYEQYF.

The genes are TRBV6-5 and TRBJ2-1; D is perhaps TRBD1 (6 bases). Germline lookup yields CDR1 MNHEY and CDR2 SVGAGI. The V end was cut by 7 bases, the J end by 6 bases, with 13 bases between. The CDR3 contains 13 residues. CDR3 region: CASKRTDLNEQFF. The CDR3 DNA follows: TGTGCCAGCAAACGGACAGACCTCAATGAGCAGTTCTTC.

Here the CDR3 reads CASSPQGGEETQYF. The CDR3 nucleotides read TGTGCCAGCAGCCCCCAAGGGGGGGAAGAGACCCAGTACTTC. The chain carries TRBV7-3 and TRBJ2-5, with D possibly being TRBD2 (7 bases). The CDR3 sequence is 14 residues long. Trimming removed 5 bases at V and 3 bases at J, with 13 bases between. Germline V CDR1 and CDR2: SGHTA, FQGTGA.

CDR3 in DNA: TGCAGTGCTCCTAACGAGCAGTACTTC. It encodes CSAPNEQYF. The chain combines TRBV20-1 with TRBJ2-7; D unresolved. V dropped 5 bases and J dropped 5 bases, with 4 bases sitting between them. CDR1 is DFQATT, CDR2 SNEGSKA, per germline (reference sequence). The CDR3 runs 9 residues.

The rearrangement joins TRBV5-8 to TRBJ2-4; D possibly corresponds to TRBD2 (7 bases). The CDR3 runs 16 residues. Germline lookup yields CDR1 SGHTS and CDR2 YDEGEE. Trimming took 4 bases from V and 2 from J, leaving 16 bases between them. The CDR3 sequence: CASSPRGANTKNIQYF. As DNA, the CDR3 is TGTGCCAGCAGCCCCCGGGGGGCCAACACCAAAAACATTCAGTACTTC.

In its sample, this clone was seen a few times. V is TRBV6-5 and J is TRBJ2-6, with D unclear. This CDR3 comprises 14 residues. Looked up from germline, CDR1 is MNHEY and CDR2 is SVGAGI. Deletions cut 7 bases from V and 0 bases from J, with 7 bases between. CDR3 region: CASKYNSGANVLTF. The CDR3, as DNA: TGTGCCAGCAAATACAACTCTGGGGCCAACGTCCTGACTTTC.

The chain couples TRBV9 to TRBJ2-6; 13 positions agree with TRBD2. This CDR3 comprises 18 residues. V shed 3 bases and J 3 bases; nucleotides not matched to a gene: 6. Germline CDR1 reads SGDLS; CDR2 reads YYNGEE. CDR3 sequence reads: CASSAAGTSGNGANVLTF. The CDR3 DNA reads as TGTGCCAGCAGCGCCGCCGGGACTAGCGGGAATGGGGCCAACGTCCTGACTTTC.

This clone has only one observation. The chain is built from TRBV5-1 and TRBJ2-5, with 12 bases that match TRBD1. Near its end, the DNA agrees better with TRBJ2-7, so the J call may be wrong. CDR1 SGHRS and CDR2 YFSETQ come from the germline V gene. The CDR3 covers 14 residues. The CDR3: CASSLGDRGPEQYF. CDR3 nucleotide sequence: TGCGCCAGCAGCTTGGGGGACAGGGGGCCCGAGCAGTACTTC.

The V call is TRBV28, the J call TRBJ2-5; TRBD2 might be the D (6 bases). Germline V gene data show CDR1 as MDHEN and CDR2 as SYDVKM. V lost 8 bases, J lost 1 base, and 8 bases lay in between. CDR3 length: 12 amino acids. CDR3 in amino acids: CASGGLQETQYF. Here the CDR3 DNA reads TGTGCCAGCGGAGGGCTCCAAGAGACCCAGTACTTC.

J is TRBJ2-7 and V is TRBV18; 9 bases agree with TRBD1. This CDR3 has 14 residues. The trim removed 3 bases at V and 7 bases at J, leaving 7 bases unmatched. The germline V gene has CDR1 KGHSH and CDR2 LQKENI. For the CDR3, the DNA is TGTGCCAGCTCACCCGGGACAGGGTCTCGGGAGCAGTACTTC. This sequence encodes CASSPGTGSREQYF.

This clone was observed a few times. The V call is TRBV5-8, the J call TRBJ2-7, with 9 bases aligning to TRBD2. CDR3 size: 14 residues. The V segment lost 5 bases and the J segment 3 bases; nucleotides outside the gene matches: 6. Germline CDR1 is SGHTS and CDR2 is YDEGEE. The CDR3 loop reads CASSSLSGSYEQYF. CDR3 nucleotide sequence: TGTGCCAGCAGTTCCCTTAGCGGGAGCTACGAGCAGTACTTC.

This clone has just one count. The chain links TRBV13 to TRBJ2-5; 16 positions agree with TRBD2. This CDR3 region has 17 residues. Germline assignment: CDR1 PRHDT and CDR2 FYEKMQ (reference sequence). V shed 7 bases and J 5 bases; nucleotides not matched to a gene: 10. The CDR3 region is CASNSGTSGRGTETQYF. CDR3 DNA: TGTGCCAGCAACTCCGGGACTAGCGGGAGGGGGACGGAGACCCAGTACTTC.

V is TRBV5-6 and J is TRBJ2-5; D may be TRBD1 (5 bases). Germline CDR1 SGHDT, CDR2 YYEEEE. With 2 bases removed from V and 5 bases from J, the gap between germline ends came to 13 bases. The CDR3 extends over 14 amino acids. The CDR3 DNA reads TGTGCCAGCAGCTTAGGGGCTCCAGGGGAGACCCAGTACTTC. It translates to CASSLGAPGETQYF.

The J gene is TRBJ2-1, the V gene TRBV6-6, with 8 positions matching TRBD2. Germline V gene sequence: CDR1 MNHNY, CDR2 SVGAGI (reference sequence). This CDR3 is built from 15 residues. The V gene end was trimmed by 5 bases and the J gene end by 6 bases; junction bases not matched to a gene: 9. CDR3 region: CASSLPGLGTNEQFF. In DNA, the CDR3 is TGTGCCAGCAGTCTTCCGGGACTAGGAACCAATGAGCAGTTCTTC.

This clone has a handful of counts. The genes are TRBV5-4 and TRBJ2-5; TRBD1 matches 8 bases. The CDR3 spans 14 residues. The V gene end was trimmed by 3 bases and the J gene end by 5 bases; junction bases not matched to a gene: 6. Germline V gene data show CDR1 as SGHNT and CDR2 as YYREEE (reference sequence). The CDR3 here is CASSSDRVRETQYF. The CDR3 DNA reads as TGTGCCAGCAGCTCGGACAGGGTACGGGAGACCCAGTACTTC.